These 15 T cell receptor beta chains share one sample of origin, sequenced in a study of blood T cell repertoires in COVID-19. Sequencing was performed with immunoSEQ multiplex PCR; in TCRdb, only in-frame clones are kept and a portion is missing. The sample holds under 45,000 clones, more than 75% seen once. The sequenced material came from peripheral blood. Receptors were obtained from a man older than 75 with acute or convalescent COVID-19.

This chain links TRBV30 with TRBJ1-1; D ambiguous. Per the germline V gene, CDR1 is GTSNPN and CDR2 is SVGIG (reference sequence). Deletions cut 0 bases from V and 4 bases from J, with 6 bases between. This CDR3 has 12 amino acids. The CDR3 loop is CAWSVDSTEAFF. In DNA form, the CDR3 reads TGTGCCTGGAGTGTAGATAGCACTGAAGCTTTCTTT.

J is TRBJ2-3 and V is TRBV9, with 12 bases identical to TRBD2. The J segment lost 6 bases and the V segment lost 3 bases, leaving 5 bases of the junction unmatched. There are 15 residues in the CDR3. Germline V CDR1 and CDR2: SGDLS, YYNGEE. The CDR3 DNA reads TGTGCCAGCAGCGCCACTAGCGGGGGGTGGGATACGCAGTATTTT. Protein sequence: CASSATSGGWDTQYF. Complete variable domain (other parts from reference TRBV9 and TRBJ2-3): DSGVTQTPKHLITATGQRVTLRCSPRSGDLSVYWYQQSLDQGLQFLIQYYNGEERAKGNILERFSAQQFPDLHSELNLSSLELGDSALYFCASSATSGGWDTQYFGPGTRLTVL.

The chain recombines TRBV21-1 with TRBJ2-7; no DNA check was done on the table's D call, TRBD1. TRBV21-1 is classified as a pseudogene. The CDR3 contains 15 residues. CDR3 sequence reads: CASSKVGTMHCEQYF. CDR3 sequence (DNA): TGTGCCAGCAGCAAAGTAGGGACAATGCACTGCGAGCAGTACTTC.

The V gene is TRBV3-1 (or the pseudogene TRBV3-2), the J gene TRBJ2-5; a possible D gene is TRBD2 (6 bases). The CDR3 covers 16 residues. Trimming shortened V by 1 base and J by 0 bases, and 12 bases separated the two germline ends. The germline V gene encodes CDR1 LGHDT and CDR2 YNNKEL (reference sequence). This chain's CDR3 is CASSQGGLPYQETQYF. The CDR3 DNA reads TGTGCCAGCAGCCAAGGAGGACTACCCTACCAAGAGACCCAGTACTTC.

This clone was recorded a few times. The chain links TRBV21-1 to TRBJ1-5; the table's D call of TRBD1 was not tested on the DNA. TRBV21-1 is noted as a pseudogene. CDR3 size: 16 residues. CDR3 nucleotides: TGTGCCAGCAGCACACCGGGACATAAGGATAATCAGCCCCAGCATTTT. It encodes CASSTPGHKDNQPQHF.

The chain combines TRBV6-2 or TRBV6-3 with TRBJ1-5; D might be TRBD1 (6 bases). V lost 6 bases and J lost 4, with 10 bases in between. Germline loops: CDR1 MNHEY, CDR2 SVGEGT. CDR3 length: 13 residues. The CDR3 DNA is TGTGCCAGCAGCCCAACAGGGAATCAGCCCCAGCATTTT. Translation: CASSPTGNQPQHF.

V and J are TRBV6-5 and TRBJ1-4; 9 nucleotides match TRBD1. The CDR3 is 15 residues long. J lost 7 bases, V lost 6 bases, and 9 bases had no gene match. CDR1 is MNHEY, CDR2 SVGAGI, per germline. The CDR3 region is CASRGMGQGSEKLFF. Written as DNA, the CDR3 is TGTGCCAGCAGGGGAATGGGACAGGGATCTGAAAAACTGTTTTTT.

The V gene is TRBV29-1, the J gene TRBJ2-3, with 7 positions matching TRBD2. Germline lookup yields CDR1 SQVTM and CDR2 ANQGSEA. This CDR3 comprises 14 residues. The trim removed 3 bases at V and 4 bases at J, leaving 7 bases unmatched. CDR3 sequence (DNA): TGCAGCGTTGAGGGGGAGGGCCGGTCAGATACGCAGTATTTT. It codes for CSVEGEGRSDTQYF.

The J gene is TRBJ2-7, the V gene TRBV5-6; 7 nucleotides line up with TRBD2. V was clipped by 3 bases and J by 0 bases; unmatched bases: 6. Germline loops: CDR1 SGHDT, CDR2 YYEEEE. This CDR3 contains 15 residues. CDR3 nucleotide sequence: TGTGCCAGCAGCTGGGGGGGAAAAGCCTCCTACGAGCAGTACTTC. Translating it yields CASSWGGKASYEQYF.

The CDR3 protein is CASSARQGATLYGYTF. The CDR3 DNA reads TGTGCCAGCAGCGCCCGACAGGGGGCAACCCTCTATGGCTACACCTTC. The V and J genes are TRBV7-9 and TRBJ1-2; 10 nucleotides align to TRBD1. With V trimmed by 5 bases and J by 4 bases, 10 bases remained unmatched. The germline V gene has CDR1 SEHNR and CDR2 FQNEAQ (reference sequence). This CDR3 comprises 16 residues.

V usage is TRBV28 and J usage is TRBJ1-2; the match to TRBD1 covers 9 bases. The trim removed 2 bases at V and 5 bases at J, leaving 9 bases unmatched. The length of the CDR3 is 16 residues. Per the germline V gene, CDR1 is MDHEN and CDR2 is SYDVKM. The CDR3 sequence is CASSLPQGQGLYGYTF. Written as DNA, the CDR3 is TGTGCCAGCAGTTTACCCCAGGGACAGGGTCTTTATGGCTACACCTTC.

The chain links TRBV5-1 to TRBJ2-5; 7 bases agree with TRBD1. This CDR3 comprises 14 residues. V was clipped by 0 bases and J by 2 bases; unmatched bases: 1. Germline V gives CDR1 SGHRS, CDR2 YFSETQ. The CDR3 DNA reads TGCGCCAGCAGCTTGGGGGACAGTCAAGAGACCCAGTACTTC. This codes for CASSLGDSQETQYF.

The chain links TRBV5-1 to TRBJ2-1; no reliable D call. The length of the CDR3 is 16 residues. V was shortened by 1 base and J by 0 bases, with 11 bases between the two germline ends. The germline CDR1 and CDR2 sequences are SGHRS and YFSETQ. CDR3 sequence reads: CASSLTSLSSYNEQFF. In nucleotides, the CDR3 is TGCGCCAGCAGCTTGACGTCCCTGAGCTCCTACAATGAGCAGTTCTTC.

The chain recombines TRBV3-1 (or the pseudogene TRBV3-2) with TRBJ1-3; no clear D. The V gene's germline CDR1 is LGHDT and CDR2 YNNKEL (reference sequence). Deletions cut 3 bases from V and 0 bases from J, with 15 bases between. This CDR3 is 17 amino acids long. CDR3 loop: CASSQRDGLGSGNTIYF. CDR3 bases: TGTGCCAGCAGCCAGAGGGATGGCCTGGGCTCTGGAAACACCATATATTTT.

CDR3 nucleotide sequence: TGTGCCAGCAGCTTTGGGAATAGACAGTTCTTGACAGATACGCAGTATTTT. It specifies CASSFGNRQFLTDTQYF. The gene calls are TRBV5-6 and TRBJ2-3; a possible D gene is TRBD1 (5 bases). The CDR3 loop spans 17 amino acids. Germline-derived CDR1 and CDR2 are SGHDT and YYEEEE. V was cut by 2 bases and J by 3 bases, with 19 bases left in between.